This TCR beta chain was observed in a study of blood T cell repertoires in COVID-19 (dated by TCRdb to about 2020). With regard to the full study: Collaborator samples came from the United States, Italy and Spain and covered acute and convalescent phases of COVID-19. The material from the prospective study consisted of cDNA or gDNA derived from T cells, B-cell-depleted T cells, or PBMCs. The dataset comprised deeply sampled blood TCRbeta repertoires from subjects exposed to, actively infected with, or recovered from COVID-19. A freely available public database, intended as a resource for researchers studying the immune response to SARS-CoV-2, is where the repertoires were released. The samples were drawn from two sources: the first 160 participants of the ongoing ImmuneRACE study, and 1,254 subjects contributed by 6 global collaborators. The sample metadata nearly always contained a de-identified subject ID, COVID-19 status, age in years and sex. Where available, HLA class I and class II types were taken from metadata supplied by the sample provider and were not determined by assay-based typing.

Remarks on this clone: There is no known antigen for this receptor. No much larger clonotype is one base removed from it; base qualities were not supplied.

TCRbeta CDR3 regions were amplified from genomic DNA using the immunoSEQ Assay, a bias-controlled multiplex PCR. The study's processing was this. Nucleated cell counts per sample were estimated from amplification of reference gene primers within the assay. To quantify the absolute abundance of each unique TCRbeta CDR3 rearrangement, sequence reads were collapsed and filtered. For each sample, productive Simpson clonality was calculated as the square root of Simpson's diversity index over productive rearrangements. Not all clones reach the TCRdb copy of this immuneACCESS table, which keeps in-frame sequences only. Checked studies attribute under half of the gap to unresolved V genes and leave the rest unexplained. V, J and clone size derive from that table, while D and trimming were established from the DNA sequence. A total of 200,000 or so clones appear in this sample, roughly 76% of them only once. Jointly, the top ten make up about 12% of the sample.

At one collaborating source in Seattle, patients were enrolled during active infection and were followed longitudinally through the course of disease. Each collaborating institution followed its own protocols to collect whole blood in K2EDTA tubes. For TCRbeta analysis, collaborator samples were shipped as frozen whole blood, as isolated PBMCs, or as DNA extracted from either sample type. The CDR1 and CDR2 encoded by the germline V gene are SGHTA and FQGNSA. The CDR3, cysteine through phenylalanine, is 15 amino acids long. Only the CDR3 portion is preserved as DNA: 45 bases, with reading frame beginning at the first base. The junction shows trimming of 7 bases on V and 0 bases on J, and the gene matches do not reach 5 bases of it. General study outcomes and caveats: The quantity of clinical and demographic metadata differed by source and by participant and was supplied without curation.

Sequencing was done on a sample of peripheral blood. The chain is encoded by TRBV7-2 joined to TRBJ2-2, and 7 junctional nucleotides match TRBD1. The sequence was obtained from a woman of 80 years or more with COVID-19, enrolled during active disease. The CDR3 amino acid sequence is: CASNPTGSNTGELFF. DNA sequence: TGTGCCAGCAACCCGACAGGGTCGAACACCGGGGAGCTGTTTTTT.